This paragraph reports one TCR beta chain. The antigen is not known. These data come from a study of spatial heterogeneity in lung cancer. TCRdb reanalysed the 5' RACE reads using MiXCR and keeps one entry per CDR3 protein. The profile shows over 14,000 distinct CDR3 sequences, approximately 10% of them singletons. Study results and limitations: Circulating ubiquitous expanded tumor TCRs were observed more frequently at resection than at follow-up.

Regarding time point: sample taken at primary tumor resection. In each case, whole RNA from tumor, nontumor lung or frozen PBMC was sequenced unsorted. This clonotype was obtained from a female donor with early-stage non-small cell lung cancer. The source material was PBMCs, sampled at surgery.

The CDR3 DNA sequence: TGTGCCAGCAGCTCCCAGGGACTATCGGAGACCCAGTACTTC. It yields the protein CASSSQGLSETQYF. The V gene is TRBV7-2, the J gene TRBJ2-5; 7 nucleotides agree with TRBD2. Germline CDR1 and CDR2: SGHTA and FQGNSA. The CDR3 totals 14 residues. Trimming took 4 bases from V and 5 from J; bases not matched to a gene: 7.